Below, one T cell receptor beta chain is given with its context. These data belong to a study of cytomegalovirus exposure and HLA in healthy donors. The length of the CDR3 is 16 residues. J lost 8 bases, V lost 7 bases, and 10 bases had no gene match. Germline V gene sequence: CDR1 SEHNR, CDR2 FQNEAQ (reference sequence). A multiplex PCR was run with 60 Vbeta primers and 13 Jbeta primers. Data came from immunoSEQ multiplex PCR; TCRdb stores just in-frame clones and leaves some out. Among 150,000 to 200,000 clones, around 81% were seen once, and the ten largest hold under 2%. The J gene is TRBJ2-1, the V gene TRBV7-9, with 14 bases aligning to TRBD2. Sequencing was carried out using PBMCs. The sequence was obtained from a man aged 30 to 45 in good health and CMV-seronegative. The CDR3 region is CASTHPGLAGEDEQFF. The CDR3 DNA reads TGTGCCAGCACTCATCCGGGACTAGCGGGAGAAGATGAGCAGTTCTTC.